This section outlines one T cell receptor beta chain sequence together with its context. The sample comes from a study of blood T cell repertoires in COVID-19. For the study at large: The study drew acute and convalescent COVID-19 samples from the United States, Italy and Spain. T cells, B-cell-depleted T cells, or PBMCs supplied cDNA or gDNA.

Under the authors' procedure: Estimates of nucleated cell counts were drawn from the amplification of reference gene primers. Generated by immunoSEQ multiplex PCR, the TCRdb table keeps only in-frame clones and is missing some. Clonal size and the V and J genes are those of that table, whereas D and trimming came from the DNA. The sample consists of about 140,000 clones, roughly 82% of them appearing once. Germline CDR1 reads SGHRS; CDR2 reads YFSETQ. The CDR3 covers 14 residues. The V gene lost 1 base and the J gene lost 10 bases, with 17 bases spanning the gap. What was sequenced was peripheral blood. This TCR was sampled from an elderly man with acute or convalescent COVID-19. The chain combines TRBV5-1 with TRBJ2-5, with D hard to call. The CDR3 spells CASSLSSPREDQYF. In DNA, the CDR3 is TGCGCCAGCAGCTTGTCGAGCCCTCGAGAGGACCAGTACTTC.